This TCR beta chain was sequenced in a study of T cells in Graves' hyperthyroidism and ophthalmopathy. On the study more broadly: Before treatment of any kind, peripheral blood was taken at initial diagnosis.

Exclusion followed for patients with uncontrolled infection, other autoimmune disease, pregnancy or lactation. Thyroid ultrasound and orbital computed tomography, with clinical symptoms and serum thyroxine and TRAb, informed diagnoses. General observations from the study: Blood also held most thyroid clonotypes expanded beyond 0.001.

Amplified TCR beta CDR3 regions came from RNA transcripts. The HTBI primer set served for first-round RT-PCR of the TCR CDR3. TCRdb re-called the multiplex PCR reads with MiXCR, one entry per CDR3 protein. The sample holds over 500,000 distinct CDR3 sequences, 15% to 20% seen once. The V gene's germline CDR1 is SGHRS and CDR2 YFSETQ. This CDR3 is 11 amino acids long. Trimming removed 5 bases from V and 9 bases from J, with 12 bases in between. There are many counts of this clonotype. Its antigen is unidentified. The receptor was derived from a woman in her 30s with Graves' ophthalmopathy. The sequenced sample was blood. V and J are TRBV5-1 and TRBJ2-7; TRBD1 or TRBD2 may be the D gene (5 bases each). The CDR3 spells CASSGRGGQYF. The CDR3 bases are TGCGCCAGCAGTGGACGGGGCGGGCAGTACTTC.